This T cell receptor beta chain was documented in a study of identical twins. TCRdb fed the 5' RACE reads into MiXCR, producing one record per CDR3 protein. In the table there are about 190,000 distinct CDR3 sequences, roughly 15% of which are singletons. V lost 6 bases and J 8 bases, leaving 11 bases between the germline ends. Germline CDR1 and CDR2: MNHEY and SVGEGT. The CDR3 totals 13 residues. These sequences were also reported in another study, on T cells expressing NK-cell markers.

This sequence joins TRBV6-2 or TRBV6-3 and TRBJ1-6; D is unresolved. This TCR was sampled from a woman between 18 and 30 years old in good health. The material sequenced was CD8+ T cells sorted from blood. The CDR3 sequence is CASREDGDSPLHF. Here the CDR3 DNA reads TGTGCCAGCAGAGAAGACGGGGATTCACCCCTCCACTTT.